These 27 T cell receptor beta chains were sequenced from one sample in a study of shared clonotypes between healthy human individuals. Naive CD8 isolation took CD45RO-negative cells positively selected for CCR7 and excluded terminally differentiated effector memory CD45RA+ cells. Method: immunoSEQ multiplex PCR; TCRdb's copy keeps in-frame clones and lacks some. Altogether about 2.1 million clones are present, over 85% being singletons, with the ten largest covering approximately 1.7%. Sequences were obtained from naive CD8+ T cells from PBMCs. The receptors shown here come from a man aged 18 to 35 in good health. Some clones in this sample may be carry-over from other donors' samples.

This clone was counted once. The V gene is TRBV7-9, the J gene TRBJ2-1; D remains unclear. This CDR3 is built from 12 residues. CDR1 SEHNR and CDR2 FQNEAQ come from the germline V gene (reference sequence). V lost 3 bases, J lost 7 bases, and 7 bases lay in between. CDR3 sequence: CASSFRANEQFF. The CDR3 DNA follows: TGTGCCAGCAGCTTTCGCGCTAATGAGCAGTTCTTC.

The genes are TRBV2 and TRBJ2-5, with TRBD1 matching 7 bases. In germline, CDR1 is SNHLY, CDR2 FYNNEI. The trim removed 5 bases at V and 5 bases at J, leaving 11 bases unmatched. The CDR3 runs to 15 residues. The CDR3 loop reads CASSTDRAGGETQYF. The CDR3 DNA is TGTGCCAGCAGTACCGACAGGGCGGGCGGGGAGACCCAGTACTTC.

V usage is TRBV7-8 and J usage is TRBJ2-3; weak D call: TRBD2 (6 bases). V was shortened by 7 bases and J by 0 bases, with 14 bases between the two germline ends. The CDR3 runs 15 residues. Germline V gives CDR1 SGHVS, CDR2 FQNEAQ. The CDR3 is CASTLPRESTDTQYF. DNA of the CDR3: TGTGCCAGCACCCTGCCACGGGAGAGCACAGATACGCAGTATTTT.

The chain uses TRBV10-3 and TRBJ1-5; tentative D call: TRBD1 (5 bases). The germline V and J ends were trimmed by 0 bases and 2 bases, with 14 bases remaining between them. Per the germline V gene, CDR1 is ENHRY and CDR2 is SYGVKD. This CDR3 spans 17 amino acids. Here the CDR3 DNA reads TGTGCCATCAGTGAGTCGAGTTCGGGGCTGGGCAATCAGCCCCAGCATTTT. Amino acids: CAISESSSGLGNQPQHF.

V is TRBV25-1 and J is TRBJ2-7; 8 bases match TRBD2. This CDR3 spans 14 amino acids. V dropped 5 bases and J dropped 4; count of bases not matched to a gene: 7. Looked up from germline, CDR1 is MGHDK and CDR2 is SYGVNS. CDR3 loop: CASSREGGIYEQYF. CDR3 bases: TGTGCCAGCAGTCGGGAGGGGGGGATATACGAGCAGTACTTC.

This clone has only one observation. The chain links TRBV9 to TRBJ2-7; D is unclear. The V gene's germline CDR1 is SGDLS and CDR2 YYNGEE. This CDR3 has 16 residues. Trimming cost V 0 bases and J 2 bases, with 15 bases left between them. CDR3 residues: CASSVGDRLIAYEQYF. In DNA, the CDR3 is TGTGCCAGCAGCGTAGGTGACCGCCTAATCGCCTACGAGCAGTACTTC.

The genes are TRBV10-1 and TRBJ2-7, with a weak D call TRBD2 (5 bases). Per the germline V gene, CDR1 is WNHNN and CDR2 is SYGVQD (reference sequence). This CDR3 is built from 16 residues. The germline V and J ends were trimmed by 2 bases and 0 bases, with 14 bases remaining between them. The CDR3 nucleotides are TGCGCCAGCAGTGAGAATCGGGATCATTCCTCCTACGAGCAGTACTTC. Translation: CASSENRDHSSYEQYF.

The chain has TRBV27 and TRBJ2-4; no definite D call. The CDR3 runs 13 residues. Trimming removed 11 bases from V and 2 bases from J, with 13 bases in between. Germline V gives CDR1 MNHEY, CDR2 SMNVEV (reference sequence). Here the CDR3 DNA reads TGTGCCGTGGGCGACGGGTCCAAAAACATTCAGTACTTC. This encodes CAVGDGSKNIQYF.

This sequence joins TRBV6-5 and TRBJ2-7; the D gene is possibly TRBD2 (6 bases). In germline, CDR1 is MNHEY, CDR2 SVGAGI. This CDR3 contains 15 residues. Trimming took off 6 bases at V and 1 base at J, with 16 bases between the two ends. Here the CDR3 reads CASSLSSSGSYEQYF. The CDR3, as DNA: TGTGCCAGCAGCCTTTCTAGTAGCGGTTCCTACGAGCAGTACTTC.

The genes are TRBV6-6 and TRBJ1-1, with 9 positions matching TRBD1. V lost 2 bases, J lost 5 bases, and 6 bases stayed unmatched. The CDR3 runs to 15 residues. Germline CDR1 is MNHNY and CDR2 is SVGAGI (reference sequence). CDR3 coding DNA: TGTGCCAGCAGTTACCTAGACAGGGGGGGGACTGAAGCTTTCTTT. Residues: CASSYLDRGGTEAFF.

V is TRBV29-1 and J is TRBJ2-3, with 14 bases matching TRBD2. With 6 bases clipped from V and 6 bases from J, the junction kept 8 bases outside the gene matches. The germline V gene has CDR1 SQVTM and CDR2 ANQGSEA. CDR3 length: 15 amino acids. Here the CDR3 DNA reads TGCAGCGTCTCCAGGACTAGCGGGAGGTCGGATACGCAGTATTTT. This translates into CSVSRTSGRSDTQYF.

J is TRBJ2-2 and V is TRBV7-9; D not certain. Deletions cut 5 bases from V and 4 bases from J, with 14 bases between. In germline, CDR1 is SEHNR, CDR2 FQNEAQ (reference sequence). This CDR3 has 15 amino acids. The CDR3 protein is CASSPIAPSTGELFF. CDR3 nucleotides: TGTGCCAGCAGCCCAATCGCCCCTTCCACCGGGGAGCTGTTTTTT.

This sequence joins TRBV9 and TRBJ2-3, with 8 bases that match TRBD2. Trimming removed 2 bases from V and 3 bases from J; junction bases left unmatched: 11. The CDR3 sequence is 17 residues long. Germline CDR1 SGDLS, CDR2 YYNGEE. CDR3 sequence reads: CASSVPSGREVTDTQYF. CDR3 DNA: TGTGCCAGCAGCGTGCCATCTGGGCGGGAGGTAACAGATACGCAGTATTTT.

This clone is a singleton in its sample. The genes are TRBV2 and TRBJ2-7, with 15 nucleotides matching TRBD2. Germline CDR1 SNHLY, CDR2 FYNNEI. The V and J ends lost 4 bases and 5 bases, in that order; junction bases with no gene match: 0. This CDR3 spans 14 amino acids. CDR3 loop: CASSGTSGRDEQYF. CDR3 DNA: TGTGCCAGCAGTGGGACTAGCGGGAGGGACGAGCAGTACTTC.

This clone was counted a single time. CDR3 region: CASNPTGLAGADTQYF. CDR3 coding DNA: TGTGCCAGCAACCCCACGGGACTAGCGGGAGCAGATACGCAGTATTTT. This chain connects TRBV7-9 to TRBJ2-3; TRBD2 agrees at 14 bases. V trimming: 7 bases; J trimming: 4 bases; junction bases outside the gene matches: 7. Germline-derived CDR1 and CDR2 are SEHNR and FQNEAQ (reference sequence). The CDR3 spans 16 residues.

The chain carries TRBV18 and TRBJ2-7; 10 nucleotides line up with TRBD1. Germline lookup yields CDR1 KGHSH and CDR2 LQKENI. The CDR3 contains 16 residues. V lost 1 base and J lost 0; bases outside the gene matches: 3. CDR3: CASSPLDRGVSYEQYF. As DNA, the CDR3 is TGTGCCAGCTCACCACTGGACAGGGGGGTCTCCTACGAGCAGTACTTC.

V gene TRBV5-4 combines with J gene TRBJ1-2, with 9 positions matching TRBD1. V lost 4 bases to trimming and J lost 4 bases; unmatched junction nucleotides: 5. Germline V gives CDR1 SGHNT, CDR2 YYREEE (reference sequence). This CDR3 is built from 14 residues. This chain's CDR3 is CASSRTGVIYGYTF. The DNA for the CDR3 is TGTGCCAGCAGCCGGACAGGGGTAATCTATGGCTACACCTTC.

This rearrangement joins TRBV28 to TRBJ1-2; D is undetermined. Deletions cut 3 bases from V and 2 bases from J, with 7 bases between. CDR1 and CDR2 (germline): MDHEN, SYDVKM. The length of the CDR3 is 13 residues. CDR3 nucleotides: TGTGCCAGCAGTTTTTGGGGAAACTATGGCTACACCTTC. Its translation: CASSFWGNYGYTF.

CDR3 amino acids: CASSFSRGGNEQFF. In DNA form, the CDR3 reads TGTGCCAGCAGTTTTAGTAGGGGGGGAAATGAGCAGTTCTTC. The chain recombines TRBV28 with TRBJ2-1, with D perhaps matching TRBD2 (7 bases). The germline V gene encodes CDR1 MDHEN and CDR2 SYDVKM. The CDR3 is 14 residues long. V was trimmed by 3 bases and J by 7 bases, leaving 13 bases between them.

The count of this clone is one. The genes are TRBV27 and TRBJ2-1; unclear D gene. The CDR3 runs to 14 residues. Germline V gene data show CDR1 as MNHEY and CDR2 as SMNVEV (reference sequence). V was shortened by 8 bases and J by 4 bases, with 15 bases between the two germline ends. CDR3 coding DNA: TGTGCCAGCTCTTCATGGGCTGGATACAATGAGCAGTTCTTC. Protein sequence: CASSSWAGYNEQFF.

The CDR3 reads CASSQGLAGGGTYF. The CDR3 DNA sequence: TGTGCCAGCAGTCAGGGACTAGCGGGAGGGGGGACGTACTTC. This chain uses TRBV27 with TRBJ2-7, with 16 bases lining up with TRBD2. This CDR3 comprises 14 residues. CDR1 and CDR2 from the germline V gene are MNHEY and SMNVEV (reference sequence). With 5 bases clipped from V and 12 bases from J, the junction kept 7 bases outside the gene matches.

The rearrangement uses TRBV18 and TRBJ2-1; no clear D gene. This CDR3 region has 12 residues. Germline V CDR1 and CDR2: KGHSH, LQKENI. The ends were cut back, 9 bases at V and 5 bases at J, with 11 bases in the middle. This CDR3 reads CASRRAHNEQFF. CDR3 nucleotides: TGTGCCAGTCGACGGGCCCACAATGAGCAGTTCTTC.

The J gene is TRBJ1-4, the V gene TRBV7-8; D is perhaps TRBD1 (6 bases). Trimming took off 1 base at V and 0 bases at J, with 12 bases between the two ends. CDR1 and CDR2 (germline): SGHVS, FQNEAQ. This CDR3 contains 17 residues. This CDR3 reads CASSLGWTATTNEKLFF. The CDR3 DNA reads TGTGCCAGCAGCTTAGGCTGGACAGCTACAACTAATGAAAAACTGTTTTTT.

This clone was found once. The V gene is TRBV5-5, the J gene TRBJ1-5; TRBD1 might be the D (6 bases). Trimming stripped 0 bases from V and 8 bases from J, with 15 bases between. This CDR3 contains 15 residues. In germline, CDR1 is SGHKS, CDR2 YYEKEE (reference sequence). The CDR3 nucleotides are TGTGCCAGCAGCTTGGGGCCGGGGGGCTTGGAGCCCCAGCATTTT. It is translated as CASSLGPGGLEPQHF.

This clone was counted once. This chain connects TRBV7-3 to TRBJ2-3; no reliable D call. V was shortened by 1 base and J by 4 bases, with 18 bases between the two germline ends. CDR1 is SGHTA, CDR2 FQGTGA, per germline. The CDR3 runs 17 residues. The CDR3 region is CASSLSGPGSGADTQYF. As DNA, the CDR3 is TGTGCCAGCAGCTTAAGTGGGCCGGGCAGTGGCGCAGATACGCAGTATTTT.

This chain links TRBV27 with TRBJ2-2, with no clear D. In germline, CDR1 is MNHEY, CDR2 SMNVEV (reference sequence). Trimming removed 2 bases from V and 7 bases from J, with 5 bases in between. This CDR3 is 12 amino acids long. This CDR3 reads CASSLQGGELFF. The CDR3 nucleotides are TGTGCCAGCAGTTTACAAGGCGGGGAGCTGTTTTTT.

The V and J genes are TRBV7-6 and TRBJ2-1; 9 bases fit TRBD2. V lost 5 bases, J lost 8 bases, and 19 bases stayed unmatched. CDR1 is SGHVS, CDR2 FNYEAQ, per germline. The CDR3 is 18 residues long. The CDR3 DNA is TGTGCCAGCAGCGCCTTTCCAGGAGCGGGAGGCCCGGGAGATGAGCAGTTCTTC. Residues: CASSAFPGAGGPGDEQFF.